The 18 T cell receptor beta chains reported below all come from one sample, sequenced in a study of blood T cell repertoires in COVID-19. Some clones are missing from TCRdb's copy, which holds only in-frame ones; the method was immunoSEQ multiplex PCR. This sample yields more than 65,000 clones, of which roughly 80% are seen a single time; around 5.8% belongs to the top ten. Sequencing was done on a sample of peripheral blood. These receptors were taken from a man in his sixties with active or convalescent COVID-19.

V usage is TRBV4-2 and J usage is TRBJ2-2, with a weak D call TRBD1 (6 bases). Germline CDR1 reads LGHNA; CDR2 reads YNFKEQ. This CDR3 is 14 amino acids long. The ends were cut back, 0 bases at V and 4 bases at J, with 6 bases in the middle. The CDR3 coding sequence is TGTGCCAGCAGCCAAGAGGGGGCCACCGGGGAGCTGTTTTTT. Its protein is CASSQEGATGELFF.

The chain has TRBV19 and TRBJ1-5; a weak D match, TRBD1 (5 bases). The CDR3 loop spans 12 amino acids. CDR1 is LNHDA, CDR2 SQIVND, per germline (reference sequence). Trimming removed 5 bases at V and 6 bases at J, with 8 bases between. CDR3 region: CASSFGGQPQHF. CDR3 sequence (DNA): TGTGCCAGTAGTTTCGGGGGTCAGCCCCAGCATTTT.

The chain links TRBV5-4 to TRBJ1-4; 8 nucleotides align to TRBD1. The V and J ends lost 2 bases and 8 bases, in that order; junction bases with no gene match: 5. CDR1 SGHNT and CDR2 YYREEE come from the germline V gene (reference sequence). This CDR3 has 14 amino acids. The CDR3 DNA sequence: TGTGCCAGCAGCTTACAGGGGGTGGGAGAAAAACTGTTTTTT. Translating gives CASSLQGVGEKLFF.

The chain uses TRBV19 and TRBJ1-5; 7 bases are a match to TRBD1. Germline lookup yields CDR1 LNHDA and CDR2 SQIVND (reference sequence). V shed 3 bases and J 6 bases; nucleotides not matched to a gene: 8. This CDR3 is built from 15 residues. The CDR3 nucleotides are TGTGCCAGTAGTATGGAGACAGGGTTGGGTCAGCCCCAGCATTTT. This codes for CASSMETGLGQPQHF.

V usage is TRBV7-9 and J usage is TRBJ2-5; D might be TRBD2 (6 bases). Trimming left V 10 bases short and J 3 bases short, with 15 bases between. In germline, CDR1 is SEHNR, CDR2 FQNEAQ (reference sequence). The CDR3 is 13 amino acids. CDR3 residues: CAILLARKETQYF. CDR3 DNA: TGTGCCATCCTGCTAGCGAGAAAAGAGACCCAGTACTTC.

J is TRBJ2-3 and V is TRBV15; TRBD2 matches 9 bases. V shed 0 bases and J 0 bases; nucleotides not matched to a gene: 7. The CDR3 is 18 residues long. Looked up from germline, CDR1 is LNHNV and CDR2 is YYDKDF (reference sequence). CDR3 DNA sequence: TGTGCCACCAGCAGAGATCGGGCTAGCGGGGCTAGCACAGATACGCAGTATTTT. Amino acids: CATSRDRASGASTDTQYF.

Only a few counts were recorded for this clone. The chain uses TRBV9 and TRBJ1-2, with TRBD1 matching over 9 bases. Looked up from germline, CDR1 is SGDLS and CDR2 is YYNGEE. The CDR3 covers 16 residues. V lost 4 bases and J lost 4; bases outside the gene matches: 11. Here the CDR3 DNA reads TGTGCCAGCAGCCCCCAGGGGACAGGGTACAGCTATGGCTACACCTTC. It specifies CASSPQGTGYSYGYTF.

As regards this clone: The same CDR3 is also encoded by other DNA sequences in this sample. The V gene is TRBV5-5, the J gene TRBJ2-1; D is possibly TRBD1 or TRBD2 (6 bases each). V gave up 4 bases and J gave up 2 bases, with 13 bases separating them. The CDR3 spans 15 residues. Germline CDR1 reads SGHKS; CDR2 reads YYEKEE (reference sequence). The CDR3 DNA reads as TGTGCCAGCAGCCTGGGGGGCAGTGCCTACAATGAGCAGTTCTTC. This codes for CASSLGGSAYNEQFF. Complete variable domain (other parts from reference TRBV5-5 and TRBJ2-1): DAGVTQSPTHLIKTRGQQVTLRCSPISGHKSVSWYQQVLGQGPQFIFQYYEKEERGRGNFPDRFSARQFPNYSSELNVNALLLGDSALYLCASSLGGSAYNEQFFGPGTRLTVL.

The CDR3 loop is CASSPRTGLDSPLHF. The CDR3 DNA sequence: TGTGCCAGCAGTCCACGGACAGGGCTGGATTCACCCCTCCACTTT. This sequence joins TRBV27 and TRBJ1-6; 8 nucleotides line up with TRBD1. Losses at the gene ends were 5 bases for V and 8 bases for J; bases not matched to a gene: 8. Germline lookup yields CDR1 MNHEY and CDR2 SMNVEV (reference sequence). The CDR3 covers 15 residues.

The V gene is TRBV21-1, the J gene TRBJ1-3; the table's TRBD1 call for D was not verified on the DNA. TRBV21-1 is recorded as a pseudogene. The CDR3 consists of 17 residues. DNA for the CDR3: TGTGCCAGCGAAGGACAGGGAGCCACTTCCTCTGGAAACACCATATATTTT. It translates to CASEGQGATSSGNTIYF.

CDR3 sequence: CASSRQGDRGNRNTIYF. CDR3 sequence (DNA): TGTGCCAGCAGCCGCCAGGGGGACAGGGGGAACAGAAACACCATATATTTT. The chain couples TRBV3-1 (or the pseudogene TRBV3-2) to TRBJ1-3; 11 nucleotides match TRBD1. Germline CDR1 reads LGHDT; CDR2 reads YNNKEL (reference sequence). The CDR3 runs 17 residues. J was trimmed by 5 bases and V by 4 bases; bases with no gene match: 10.

V usage is TRBV7-2 and J usage is TRBJ2-3, with TRBD2 identical over 7 bases. Germline loops: CDR1 SGHTA, CDR2 FQGNSA. With 5 bases clipped from V and 1 base from J, the junction kept 3 bases outside the gene matches. This CDR3 is 14 amino acids long. The chain's CDR3 is CASSPRGGTDTQYF. Here the CDR3 DNA reads TGTGCCAGCAGCCCTCGGGGGGGCACAGATACGCAGTATTTT.

The chain carries TRBV6-5 and TRBJ1-1; no definite D call. The CDR3 runs to 12 residues. Germline loops: CDR1 MNHEY, CDR2 SVGAGI. Trimming pared 4 bases from V and 1 base from J, leaving 4 bases between. Here the CDR3 DNA reads TGTGCCAGCAGTTCTAGGAACACTGAAGCTTTCTTT. Translated, it gives CASSSRNTEAFF.

The genes are TRBV14 and TRBJ1-1; TRBD1 might be the D (5 bases). CDR1 and CDR2 from the germline V gene are SGHDN and FVKESK. The germline V and J ends were trimmed by 4 bases and 2 bases, with 14 bases remaining between them. This CDR3 is built from 15 residues. CDR3 amino acids: CASSPLWGPNTEAFF. CDR3 DNA: TGTGCCAGCAGCCCCCTGTGGGGCCCAAACACTGAAGCTTTCTTT. Drawing the rest from reference TRBV14 and TRBJ1-1, the complete variable domain is EAGVTQFPSHSVIEKGQTVTLRCDPISGHDNLYWYRRVMGKEIKFLLHFVKESKQDESGMPNNRFLAERTGGTYSTLKVQPAELEDSGVYFCASSPLWGPNTEAFFGQGTRLTVV.

Details on this clone: The sample contains more than one DNA sequence encoding this CDR3. The rearrangement uses TRBV6-4 and TRBJ1-5, with D possibly TRBD1 on 5 matching bases. Germline V gene data show CDR1 as MRHNA and CDR2 as SNTAGT. The CDR3 is 14 residues long. Trimming pared 5 bases from V and 4 bases from J, leaving 12 bases between. The CDR3 DNA is TGTGCCAGCAGTCCAGGGCCGGGTAATCAGCCCCAGCATTTT. It yields the protein CASSPGPGNQPQHF.

The chain has TRBV30 and TRBJ2-7, with D unresolved. Per the germline V gene, CDR1 is GTSNPN and CDR2 is SVGIG (reference sequence). Deletions cut 3 bases from V and 3 bases from J, with 9 bases between. There are 12 residues in the CDR3. The CDR3 loop reads CAWRERRYEQYF. CDR3 coding DNA: TGTGCCTGGAGGGAGAGGCGCTACGAGCAGTACTTC.

The chain is built from TRBV27 and TRBJ2-1; 8 nucleotides align to TRBD2. CDR3 size: 15 residues. Germline CDR1 and CDR2: MNHEY and SMNVEV (reference sequence). The ends lost 6 bases at V and 0 bases at J; junction bases unmatched: 4. The CDR3 region is CASRYSGVSYNEQFF. CDR3 bases: TGTGCCAGCAGATATAGCGGGGTCTCCTACAATGAGCAGTTCTTC.

Only one count was recorded for this clone. This chain joins TRBV19 and TRBJ2-7, with 11 bases matching TRBD1. V dropped 7 bases and J dropped 1; count of bases not matched to a gene: 6. Germline assignment: CDR1 LNHDA and CDR2 SQIVND (reference sequence). CDR3 length: 15 residues. Here the CDR3 DNA reads TGTGCCAGTACCGCCGGGACAGGGGGATCCTACGAGCAGTACTTC. The encoded protein is CASTAGTGGSYEQYF.